The rows below give T cell receptor beta chains drawn from one sample of a study of shared clonotypes between healthy human individuals. Some clones are missing from TCRdb's copy, which holds only in-frame ones; the method was immunoSEQ multiplex PCR. Among roughly 1.5 million clones listed, roughly 98% were seen once. The specimen sequenced was naive CD4+ T cells sorted from blood. These receptors all stem from a man aged 25-40 years in good health. Each CDR3 is given with its conserved first and last residue. A D gene is named only where the DNA matches it firmly. The size field is filled for only some rows; it gives once, few, many or a size class.

J gene | V gene | D gene | clone size | CDR3 protein | CDR3 DNA
TRBJ2-5 | TRBV18 | TRBD1 | NA | CASSPLPGQGAGETQYF | TGTGCCAGCTCACCCCTCCCCGGACAGGGGGCAGGAGAGACCCAGTACTTC
TRBJ1-1 | TRBV5-5 | TRBD1 | NA | CASSLVQGTEAFF | TGTGCCAGCAGCTTGGTACAGGGGACTGAAGCTTTCTTT
TRBJ2-5 | TRBV9 | NA | NA | CASSGKEETQYF | TGTGCCAGCAGCGGGAAGGAAGAGACCCAGTACTTC
TRBJ2-5 | TRBV5-1 | TRBD1 | NA | CASFQRDRVLETQYF | TGCGCCAGCTTCCAACGGGACAGGGTGTTGGAGACCCAGTACTTC
TRBJ2-1 | TRBV6-1 | TRBD2 | once | CASSLAGATGNEQFF | TGTGCCAGCAGTTTAGCGGGAGCCACGGGGAATGAGCAGTTCTTC
TRBJ2-2 | TRBV9 | TRBD1 | NA | CASSVLGQGSGGELFF | TGTGCCAGCAGCGTTTTGGGACAGGGATCCGGCGGGGAGCTGTTTTTT
TRBJ1-4 | TRBV5-1 | NA | NA | CASSTTGLTNEKLFF | TGCGCCAGCAGCACGACAGGCCTAACTAATGAAAAACTGTTTTTT
TRBJ2-1 | TRBV27 | NA | NA | CASSPPPYNEQFF | TGTGCCAGCAGTCCGCCCCCCTACAATGAGCAGTTCTTC
TRBJ2-1 | TRBV5-1 | NA | NA | CASSLTQGLFYEQFF | TGCGCCAGCAGCTTGACGCAGGGTCTCTTCTATGAGCAGTTCTTC
TRBJ2-3 | TRBV28 | TRBD2 | NA | CASSLGGESTDTQYF | TGTGCCAGCAGTTTAGGGGGGGAGAGCACAGATACGCAGTATTTT
TRBJ2-3 | TRBV7-2 | NA | NA | CASSFEWAQWQYF | TGTGCCAGCAGCTTTGAATGGGCCCAGTGGCAGTATTTT
TRBJ2-3 | TRBV7-2 | TRBD2 | NA | CASSPQGLAGEDTQYF | TGTGCCAGCAGCCCACAGGGACTAGCGGGAGAAGATACGCAGTATTTT
TRBJ2-7 | TRBV7-2 | NA | NA | CASRIVGGKTEQYF | TGTGCCAGCAGGATAGTGGGGGGAAAAACGGAGCAGTACTTC
TRBJ2-3 | TRBV18 | NA | NA | CASSPKAPSTDTQYF | TGTGCCAGCTCGCCTAAAGCGCCTAGCACAGATACGCAGTATTTT
TRBJ2-1 | TRBV10-1 | NA | NA | CASSESPQDNEQFF | TGCGCCAGCAGTGAGTCTCCCCAGGACAATGAGCAGTTCTTC
TRBJ2-6 | TRBV28 | NA | once | CASSPTGASGANVLTF | TGTGCCAGCAGTCCTACGGGGGCCTCTGGGGCCAACGTCCTGACTTTC
TRBJ2-2 | TRBV28 | TRBD1 | NA | CASSFFGPGGTGELFF | TGTGCCAGCAGTTTTTTTGGGCCAGGGGGCACCGGGGAGCTGTTTTTT
TRBJ2-3 | TRBV4-3 | TRBD2 | NA | CASSQGGTSGRDRTDTQYF | TGCGCCAGCAGCCAAGGCGGGACTAGCGGGAGGGACCGCACAGATACGCAGTATTTT
TRBJ2-3 | TRBV6-5 | NA | NA | CASSPASGTDTQYF | TGTGCCAGCAGTCCCGCCTCCGGCACAGATACGCAGTATTTT
TRBJ1-1 | TRBV27 | NA | NA | CASRRNPGHMNTEAFF | TGTGCCAGCAGACGGAACCCGGGACACATGAACACTGAAGCTTTCTTT
TRBJ2-7 | TRBV5-4 | TRBD2 | NA | CASSPPREGEQYF | TGTGCCAGCAGCCCCCCACGGGAGGGCGAGCAGTACTTC
TRBJ2-3 | TRBV6-5 | NA | NA | CASSTTGLRDTQYF | TGTGCCAGCAGCACGACGGGCCTGAGGGATACGCAGTATTTT
TRBJ2-7 | TRBV9 | TRBD2 | NA | CASSPQIAGRRYEQYF | TGTGCCAGCAGCCCGCAGATAGCGGGAAGACGTTACGAGCAGTACTTC
TRBJ2-2 | TRBV6-6 | TRBD2 | NA | CASSGGTGELFF | TGTGCCAGCAGCGGGGGGACCGGGGAGCTGTTTTTT
TRBJ2-1 | TRBV6-6 | TRBD2 | NA | CASSYRPSGRSNEQFF | TGTGCCAGCAGTTACCGTCCCAGCGGGAGGAGCAATGAGCAGTTCTTC
TRBJ2-7 | TRBV14 | NA | NA | CASSRGPQYYEQYF | TGTGCCAGCAGCCGAGGTCCACAGTACTACGAGCAGTACTTC
TRBJ2-4 | TRBV14 | NA | NA | CASSQGGLAKNIQYF | TGTGCCAGCAGCCAAGGAGGATTGGCCAAAAACATTCAGTACTTC
TRBJ2-1 | TRBV9 | TRBD2 | few | CASSVGTSGYNEQFF | TGTGCCAGCAGCGTAGGGACTAGCGGCTACAATGAGCAGTTCTTC
TRBJ2-3 | TRBV11-2 | NA | NA | CASSGKGLFSTDTQYF | TGTGCCAGCAGCGGAAAAGGACTATTTAGCACAGATACGCAGTATTTT
TRBJ2-5 | TRBV5-1 | NA | NA | CASSLVRKETQYF | TGCGCCAGCAGCTTGGTAAGGAAAGAGACCCAGTACTTC
TRBJ1-5 | TRBV2 | TRBD1 | NA | CASSEGQGDQPQHF | TGTGCCAGCAGTGAGGGACAGGGAGATCAGCCCCAGCATTTT
TRBJ2-3 | TRBV18 | NA | NA | CASSPMDLGTSTDTQYF | TGTGCCAGCTCACCAATGGACCTGGGGACTAGCACAGATACGCAGTATTTT
TRBJ2-5 | TRBV18 | TRBD1 | NA | CASSPPVTGGQETQYF | TGTGCCAGCTCACCACCGGTAACAGGGGGCCAAGAGACCCAGTACTTC
TRBJ2-1 | TRBV27 | TRBD1 | NA | CASSLRPGQGFVEQFF | TGTGCCAGCAGTTTAAGGCCGGGACAGGGTTTTGTTGAGCAGTTCTTC
TRBJ1-2 | TRBV27 | TRBD1 | NA | CASSVTGGSNYGYTF | TGTGCCAGCAGTGTTACAGGGGGAAGTAACTATGGCTACACCTTC
TRBJ2-1 | TRBV4-3 | TRBD2 | NA | CASSQEGSGRGKNEQFF | TGCGCCAGCAGCCAAGAAGGGAGCGGGAGGGGGAAGAATGAGCAGTTCTTC
TRBJ2-1 | TRBV6-6 | NA | NA | CASSKGGDGGNEQFF | TGTGCCAGTTCGAAGGGGGGGGACGGCGGCAATGAGCAGTTCTTC
TRBJ2-2 | TRBV19 | NA | NA | CATKGAANTGELFF | TGTGCCACGAAGGGCGCGGCGAACACCGGGGAGCTGTTTTTT
TRBJ2-7 | TRBV14 | NA | NA | CASSQDLNYEQYF | TGTGCCAGCAGCCAAGACCTGAACTACGAGCAGTACTTC
TRBJ2-3 | TRBV6-1 | NA | NA | CASSDYPTERPDTQYF | TGTGCCAGCAGTGATTACCCCACCGAGAGGCCAGATACGCAGTATTTT
TRBJ2-4 | TRBV9 | NA | NA | CASSPRVDLAKNIQYF | TGTGCCAGCAGCCCCCGGGTGGACCTAGCCAAAAACATTCAGTACTTC
TRBJ2-5 | TRBV11-2 | TRBD1 | NA | CASSLVTGGRETQYF | TGTGCCAGCAGCTTAGTGACAGGGGGCAGGGAGACCCAGTACTTC
TRBJ2-7 | TRBV9 | NA | NA | CASSVLGTVDEQYF | TGTGCCAGCAGCGTTTTAGGGACCGTCGACGAGCAGTACTTC
TRBJ1-2 | TRBV18 | NA | NA | CASSPQTGRGNDGYTF | TGTGCCAGCTCACCACAAACAGGCAGGGGTAACGATGGCTACACCTTC
TRBJ2-3 | TRBV2 | TRBD1 | NA | CASSVGQGAGRTDTQYF | TGTGCCAGCAGCGTCGGACAGGGTGCCGGCCGCACAGATACGCAGTATTTT
TRBJ1-1 | TRBV7-9 | NA | NA | CASSLLLEGGPVSGTEAFF | TGTGCCAGCAGCTTATTGTTAGAGGGGGGGCCAGTTTCTGGCACTGAAGCTTTCTTT
TRBJ2-2 | TRBV2 | NA | NA | CASSDGRVSGTGELFF | TGTGCCAGCAGTGATGGAAGGGTATCGGGGACCGGGGAGCTGTTTTTT
TRBJ2-5 | TRBV5-4 | TRBD2 | NA | CASSNNRLAGVGVETQYF | TGTGCCAGCAGCAATAATCGACTAGCGGGAGTCGGGGTAGAGACCCAGTACTTC
TRBJ2-7 | TRBV18 | NA | NA | CASSPLESGQYF | TGTGCCAGCTCACCACTGGAGTCGGGCCAGTACTTC
TRBJ2-2 | TRBV6-1 | NA | NA | CATPGRQRNTGELFF | TGTGCCACCCCCGGTCGTCAGAGAAACACCGGGGAGCTGTTTTTT